One and the same sample provided the 9 T cell receptor beta chains below, sequenced in a study of OX40 agonist ivuxolimab in advanced cancers. Assay used: immunoSEQ multiplex PCR; TCRdb lists only in-frame clones, some missing. The sample has about 81,000 clones; more than 80% are singletons. Sequenced here: CD4+ or CD8+ T cells sorted from blood, sampled in a trial of the OX40 agonist ivuxolimab. The receptors were gathered from an adult with an advanced solid tumor such as melanoma, head and neck, liver or kidney cancer.

The J gene is TRBJ1-4, the V gene TRBV5-6, with D possibly TRBD1 on 5 matching bases. V shed 1 base and J shed 3 bases, with 10 bases lying between them. CDR3 size: 15 residues. Germline CDR1 reads SGHDT; CDR2 reads YYEEEE. CDR3 nucleotide sequence: TGTGCCAGCAGCTTGAGGCAGGGCGCTAATGAAAAACTGTTTTTT. It codes for CASSLRQGANEKLFF.

J is TRBJ2-3 and V is TRBV11-1; the D is unclear. The CDR3 extends over 15 amino acids. Germline values: CDR1 SGHAT, CDR2 FQDESV (reference sequence). V lost 5 bases to trimming and J lost 0 bases, with 12 bases between them. Here the CDR3 DNA reads TGTGCCAGCAGCCCAATGCAACTGAGCACAGATACGCAGTATTTT. It is translated as CASSPMQLSTDTQYF.

The chain couples TRBV19 to TRBJ2-5; D not certain. V was clipped by 7 bases and J by 2 bases, with 17 bases between them. CDR1 and CDR2 (germline): LNHDA, SQIVND (reference sequence). This CDR3 comprises 15 residues. CDR3 sequence reads: CASKSMKLGQETQYF. CDR3 nucleotide sequence: TGTGCCAGTAAATCCATGAAGCTAGGGCAAGAGACCCAGTACTTC.

J is TRBJ1-5 and V is TRBV19, with D unclear. The V and J ends lost 4 bases and 3 bases respectively, with 19 bases between them. Germline CDR1 LNHDA, CDR2 SQIVND (reference sequence). The CDR3 length is 17 residues. For the CDR3, the DNA is TGTGCCAGTAGTACAAGGTTGGCCTTCTCAGCCAATCAGCCCCAGCATTTT. The encoded protein is CASSTRLAFSANQPQHF.

V is TRBV27 and J is TRBJ2-7; no definite D call. The CDR3 sequence is 13 residues long. The V gene's germline CDR1 is MNHEY and CDR2 SMNVEV (reference sequence). Trimming cost V 2 bases and J 6 bases, with 11 bases left between them. The DNA for the CDR3 is TGTGCCAGCAGTTTAAAGGGTCTCCCCGAGCAGTACTTC. This sequence encodes CASSLKGLPEQYF.

V usage is TRBV5-1 and J usage is TRBJ2-1; TRBD1 agrees at 7 bases. The CDR3 is 15 residues long. After removal of 0 bases from V and 8 bases from J, the junction contained 8 bases not matched to a gene. Looked up from germline, CDR1 is SGHRS and CDR2 is YFSETQ. CDR3 protein: CASSLATGPTDEQFF. The DNA for the CDR3 is TGCGCCAGCAGCTTGGCGACAGGGCCGACGGATGAGCAGTTCTTC.

The rearrangement joins TRBV13 to TRBJ2-2; 8 positions match TRBD2. The junction had 4 bases not matched to a gene; V was cut back by 5 bases and J by 5 bases. This CDR3 region has 14 residues. Germline V gene data show CDR1 as PRHDT and CDR2 as FYEKMQ (reference sequence). CDR3 residues: CASSPPGGTGELFF. In nucleotides, the CDR3 is TGTGCCAGCAGCCCGCCGGGGGGGACCGGGGAGCTGTTTTTT.

This chain links TRBV7-2 with TRBJ2-2; a weak D match, TRBD1 (5 bases). Deletions cut 1 base from V and 3 bases from J, with 15 bases between. CDR3 size: 17 residues. Germline CDR1 is SGHTA and CDR2 is FQGNSA. Here the CDR3 DNA reads TGTGCCAGCAGCTTAGAGGACACCTTCTATGACACCGGGGAGCTGTTTTTT. It translates to CASSLEDTFYDTGELFF.

This sequence joins TRBV5-1 and TRBJ2-5; no clear D. V lost 4 bases, J lost 0 bases, and 10 bases lay in between. CDR1 is SGHRS, CDR2 YFSETQ, per germline. The CDR3 totals 14 residues. CDR3 nucleotides: TGCGCCAGCAGCCCCGCAGCGTACCAAGAGACCCAGTACTTC. This codes for CASSPAAYQETQYF.